A single sample gave rise to the 7 T cell receptor beta chains below, sequenced in a study of shared clonotypes between healthy human individuals (dated by TCRdb to between 2020 and 2021). Library preparation was by the immunoSEQ multiplex PCR assay. TCRdb took this table from immuneACCESS and kept in-frame rearrangements with V and J called. Such tables lack part of the clones; where checked against another copy, unresolved V genes explain under half of the gap, and the rest is unexplained. This sample has about 530,000 clones in its table, and roughly 79% of those were observed once. The biggest ten clones account for approximately 13% of the sample. The specimen sequenced was PBMCs. These receptor sequences come from a woman aged 40 to 49 in good health. Some clones in this sample may be carry-over from other donors' samples.

This chain connects TRBV7-3 to TRBJ2-5, with D hard to call. The V and J ends lost 10 bases and 1 base respectively, with 13 bases between them. There are 13 residues in the CDR3. CDR1 and CDR2 (germline): SGHTA, FQGTGA. CDR3 sequence reads: CAICLGPQETQYF. In nucleotides, the CDR3 is TGTGCCATCTGCCTCGGTCCCCAAGAGACCCAGTACTTC.

The rearrangement links TRBV29-1 to TRBJ2-1; 9 positions match TRBD1. V shed 2 bases and J 0 bases; nucleotides not matched to a gene: 2. In germline, CDR1 is SQVTM, CDR2 ANQGSEA. The length of the CDR3 is 15 residues. This chain's CDR3 is CSVEWGQGSYNEQFF. In DNA form, the CDR3 reads TGCAGCGTTGAATGGGGACAGGGCTCCTACAATGAGCAGTTCTTC.

This chain uses TRBV7-9 with TRBJ1-1; D is unclear. Germline-derived CDR1 and CDR2 are SEHNR and FQNEAQ (reference sequence). The CDR3 length is 13 residues. The V end lost 1 base, the J end lost 6 bases, and 9 bases lay between the germline ends. This CDR3 reads CASSLVSGAEAFF. Written as DNA, the CDR3 is TGTGCCAGCAGCTTAGTATCCGGCGCTGAAGCTTTCTTT.

The rearrangement links TRBV7-2 to TRBJ2-7; 13 bases fit TRBD2. The junction had 10 bases not matched to a gene; V was cut back by 5 bases and J by 0 bases. CDR3 length: 18 residues. Germline V gene data show CDR1 as SGHTA and CDR2 as FQGNSA. The CDR3 region has the DNA TGTGCCAGCAGCCCCTTTGAGACTAGCGGGGGGAGCTCCTACGAGCAGTACTTC. Residues: CASSPFETSGGSSYEQYF.

V and J are TRBV30 and TRBJ1-5; 8 nucleotides align to TRBD1. The CDR3 is 18 residues long. V dropped 3 bases and J dropped 6; count of bases not matched to a gene: 19. From germline, CDR1 is GTSNPN and CDR2 SVGIG (reference sequence). CDR3 DNA sequence: TGTGCCTGGAGCGGGGACAGGACAGGGATAAGAGGAGGTCAGCCCCAGCATTTT. Translated, it gives CAWSGDRTGIRGGQPQHF. The full variable domain, with the rest looked up from reference TRBV30 and TRBJ1-5, is SQTIHQWPATLVQPVGSPLSLECTVEGTSNPNLYWYRQAAGRGLQLLFYSVGIGQISSEVPQNLSASRPQDRQFILSSKKLLLSDSGFYLCAWSGDRTGIRGGQPQHFGDGTRLSIL.

The chain joins TRBV6-1 to TRBJ1-5, with TRBD1 identical over 7 bases. J was trimmed by 9 bases and V by 4 bases; bases with no gene match: 18. The CDR3 runs 17 residues. Germline V gene sequence: CDR1 MNHNS, CDR2 SASEGT. CDR3 sequence reads: CASSVSTGQSSSRPQHF. CDR3 bases: TGTGCCAGCAGTGTGAGCACGGGACAGTCGTCCTCTCGGCCCCAGCATTTT.

This chain links TRBV27 with TRBJ1-4; D perhaps matches TRBD1 (6 bases). Deletions cut 6 bases from V and 3 bases from J, with 11 bases between. Germline lookup yields CDR1 MNHEY and CDR2 SMNVEV (reference sequence). The CDR3 consists of 14 residues. CDR3: CASSIQGANEKLFF. The CDR3 coding sequence is TGTGCCAGCAGCATACAGGGAGCTAATGAAAAACTGTTTTTT.